This T cell receptor (beta chain) was sequenced during a study of T cell repertoires in cytomegalovirus infection. Study in general: The public TCR beta signatures pointed to both CMV infection and matching HLA type.

Germline-derived CDR1 and CDR2 are MGHRA and YSYEKL. This CDR3 is built from 14 residues. V lost 0 bases, J lost 15 bases, and 18 bases lay in between. TCRdb called the reads again in MiXCR, with one record for every CDR3 protein. The table shows about 530,000 distinct CDR3 sequences, with 26% occurring only once. The V gene is TRBV4-1, the J gene TRBJ2-1, with D possibly matching TRBD2 (6 bases). The sequence was obtained from a human donor in good health (CMV status not recorded). Some clones in this sample may be carry-over from other donors' samples. Sequencing was done on a sample of PBMCs. Here the CDR3 reads CASSQDVGERVLFF. CDR3 in DNA: TGCGCCAGCAGCCAAGATGTCGGAGAGCGGGTTCTGTTCTTC.